This entry lists 32 T cell receptor beta chains sequenced from one sample in a study of blood T cells in healthy people across ages. For the second PCR, which ran for about 7 to 11 cycles, a sample-barcoded 5' primer and a J-beta primer mix were used. Using its own MiXCR run on the 5' RACE reads, TCRdb lists one record per CDR3 protein. The data contain about 1.5 million distinct CDR3 sequences, about 45% of them seen just once; the ten biggest clones take up roughly 3.7%. The material sequenced was blood. These TCRs come from a woman aged 18-30 years in good health.

In DNA form, the CDR3 reads TGTGCCAGCAGTTACAGGGTCACCTCCTACTACGAGCAGTACTTC. It translates to CASSYRVTSYYEQYF. The rearrangement uses TRBV7-2 and TRBJ2-7, with D tentatively TRBD1 (6 bases). CDR3 length equals 15 residues. Germline CDR1 and CDR2: SGHTA and FQGNSA. The V end lost 6 bases, the J end lost 3 bases, and 18 bases lay between the germline ends.

This clonotype came up a few times. The chain recombines TRBV25-1 with TRBJ2-7; TRBD1 matches at 7 bases. V shed 4 bases, J shed 5 bases, and the junction held 5 bases outside the gene matches. The CDR3 contains 13 residues. Germline V gene lookup returns CDR1 MGHDK and CDR2 SYGVNS. CDR3 in DNA: TGTGCCAGCAGTGCGACAGGGTTCCACGAGCAGTACTTC. It yields the protein CASSATGFHEQYF.

CDR3 DNA sequence: TGTGCCAGTAGTATAGAGGGGGGCGGGAGAACCTACAATGAGCAGTTCTTC. Translation gives CASSIEGGGRTYNEQFF. V and J are TRBV19 and TRBJ2-1; D possibly corresponds to TRBD2 (7 bases). The CDR3 sequence is 17 residues long. The germline V gene has CDR1 LNHDA and CDR2 SQIVND (reference sequence). Trimming took off 0 bases at V and 2 bases at J, with 14 bases between the two ends.

This clonotype has more than one count but fewer than ten. The genes are TRBV21-1 and TRBJ2-5; the tabulated D call, TRBD2, remains unverified against the DNA. TRBV21-1 is a pseudogene. This CDR3 is built from 17 residues. The CDR3 is CASSKPKGEVLQETQYF. The CDR3 coding sequence is TGTGCCAGCAGCAAACCAAAGGGGGAGGTTCTCCAAGAGACCCAGTACTTC.

In this sample, this clonotype turned up a few times. V and J are TRBV5-1 and TRBJ2-1, with 9 positions matching TRBD1. Trimming removed 4 bases from V and 4 bases from J; junction bases left unmatched: 21. Germline V gene lookup returns CDR1 SGHRS and CDR2 YFSETQ. The length of the CDR3 is 20 residues. The CDR3 nucleotides are TGCGCCAGCAGCATTCCCCGGGACAGGGATTTTGGGACGTCTTACAATGAGCAGTTCTTC. Translating gives CASSIPRDRDFGTSYNEQFF. Using reference TRBV5-1 and TRBJ2-1 for the parts outside the CDR3, the full variable domain is KAGVTQTPRYLIKTRGQQVTLSCSPISGHRSVSWYQQTPGQGLQFLFEYFSETQRNKGNFPGRFSGRQFSNSRSEMNVSTLELGDSALYLCASSIPRDRDFGTSYNEQFFGPGTRLTVL.

This clonotype occurred a few times. The chain uses TRBV6-4 and TRBJ2-3, with 12 bases matching TRBD2. The V and J ends lost 5 bases and 2 bases, in that order; junction bases with no gene match: 5. This CDR3 is 16 amino acids long. Per germline, CDR1 MRHNA and CDR2 SNTAGT. The CDR3 here is CASSSTSGGITDTQYF. As DNA, the CDR3 is TGTGCCAGCAGTTCCACTAGCGGGGGGATCACAGATACGCAGTATTTT.

J is TRBJ2-3 and V is TRBV7-2, with a possible D match to TRBD2 (5 bases). CDR1 is SGHTA and CDR2 is FQGNSA in the germline V gene. There are 14 residues in the CDR3. V was clipped by 8 bases and J by 1 base, with 13 bases between them. CDR3 amino acids: CASLRGRGTDTQYF. The DNA of the CDR3 is TGTGCCAGCCTGCGCGGGCGAGGCACAGATACGCAGTATTTT.

This rearrangement joins TRBV7-3 to TRBJ2-7; D gene ambiguous. Trimming took off 5 bases at V and 7 bases at J, with 15 bases between the two ends. The CDR3 runs to 13 residues. From germline, CDR1 is SGHTA and CDR2 FQGTGA. CDR3 region: CASSASALQEQYF. CDR3 bases: TGTGCCAGCAGCGCCTCCGCTTTACAGGAGCAGTACTTC.

This clonotype was detected only a few times. This chain joins TRBV4-1 and TRBJ2-1; D gene uncertain. CDR3 length equals 15 residues. Germline loops: CDR1 MGHRA, CDR2 YSYEKL. The ends were cut back, 1 base at V and 0 bases at J, with 7 bases in the middle. The CDR3 DNA reads as TGCGCCAGCAGCCAAGCTTTGAGCTCCTACAATGAGCAGTTCTTC. It encodes CASSQALSSYNEQFF.

The V call is TRBV27, the J call TRBJ2-4, with 9 nucleotides matching TRBD1. The assigned J gene may be wrong: the sequence end matches TRBJ2-7 better. This CDR3 region has 19 residues. Germline V gene data show CDR1 as MNHEY and CDR2 as SMNVEV (reference sequence). The CDR3 here is CASSFRGTGPRILYYEQYF. In DNA, the CDR3 is TGTGCCAGCAGTTTCCGAGGGACAGGGCCAAGAATACTCTACTACGAGCAGTACTTC.

J is TRBJ1-1 and V is TRBV7-2, with 7 nucleotides matching TRBD1. V lost 0 bases, J lost 6 bases, and 13 bases stayed unmatched. CDR3 size: 17 residues. Germline CDR1 SGHTA, CDR2 FQGNSA. The CDR3: CASSLAGLPGGGSEAFF. The CDR3 DNA reads as TGTGCCAGCAGCTTAGCGGGGTTGCCAGGGGGTGGGTCTGAAGCTTTCTTT.

The chain is built from TRBV7-2 and TRBJ2-2; D may be TRBD2 (6 bases). The germline CDR1 and CDR2 sequences are SGHTA and FQGNSA. The CDR3 loop spans 15 amino acids. V was cut by 2 bases and J by 3 bases, with 10 bases left in between. The CDR3 protein is CASSLYGRDTGELFF. The CDR3 coding sequence is TGTGCCAGCAGCTTATACGGGAGAGACACCGGGGAGCTGTTTTTT.

The V call is TRBV30, the J call TRBJ1-4; D unclear. This CDR3 has 14 residues. The V gene's germline CDR1 is GTSNPN and CDR2 SVGIG (reference sequence). V was trimmed by 3 bases and J by 0 bases, leaving 8 bases between them. The CDR3 bases are TGTGCCTGGAGGATGGGAGCAACTAATGAAAAACTGTTTTTT. Translating it yields CAWRMGATNEKLFF. Supplemented by reference TRBV30 and TRBJ1-4, the full variable domain reads SQTIHQWPATLVQPVGSPLSLECTVEGTSNPNLYWYRQAAGRGLQLLFYSVGIGQISSEVPQNLSASRPQDRQFILSSKKLLLSDSGFYLCAWRMGATNEKLFFGSGTQLSVL.

The CDR3 loop is CASMWGTGNNEQFF. Written as DNA, the CDR3 is TGCGCCAGCATGTGGGGGACGGGTAACAATGAGCAGTTCTTC. The V call is TRBV5-1, the J call TRBJ2-1, with D perhaps assigned TRBD1 or TRBD2 (5 bases each). The CDR3 is made up of 14 amino acids. The V end was cut by 6 bases, the J end by 5 bases, with 15 bases between. The germline V gene encodes CDR1 SGHRS and CDR2 YFSETQ.

This chain connects TRBV4-3 to TRBJ2-7; the D call may be TRBD1 or TRBD2 (6 bases each). Near its end, the DNA agrees better with TRBJ2-4, so the J call may be wrong. The CDR3 is 15 amino acids. Germline assignment: CDR1 LGHNA and CDR2 YSLEER. The CDR3 spells CASSQDHPGEDIQYF. The CDR3 DNA reads TGCGCCAGCAGCCAAGATCACCCAGGGGAGGACATTCAGTACTTC.

This clonotype was seen only a few times. The V and J genes are TRBV27 and TRBJ1-5; unclear D gene. Germline V gene data show CDR1 as MNHEY and CDR2 as SMNVEV (reference sequence). The CDR3 is 15 residues long. V was cut by 5 bases and J by 6 bases, with 17 bases left in between. The CDR3 protein is CASSPVVGRRQPQHF. CDR3 DNA sequence: TGTGCCAGCAGTCCCGTGGTCGGGAGGCGTCAGCCCCAGCATTTT.

The V gene is TRBV27, the J gene TRBJ2-1; D is perhaps TRBD1 or TRBD2 (5 bases each). Deletions cut 5 bases from V and 8 bases from J, with 19 bases between. The CDR3 consists of 15 residues. Germline-derived CDR1 and CDR2 are MNHEY and SMNVEV (reference sequence). Here the CDR3 DNA reads TGTGCCAGCAGTCTCGGAGTATCCATGGGGGATGAGCAGTTCTTC. Residues: CASSLGVSMGDEQFF.

The chain uses TRBV18 and TRBJ2-3; no clear D. Germline lookup yields CDR1 KGHSH and CDR2 LQKENI. Deletions cut 2 bases from V and 0 bases from J, with 9 bases between. This CDR3 comprises 15 residues. The CDR3 loop is CASSPFTSSTDTQYF. The CDR3 bases are TGTGCCAGCTCACCATTCACATCTAGCACAGATACGCAGTATTTT.

This rearrangement joins TRBV20-1 to TRBJ1-2, with D possibly matching TRBD1 (5 bases). Trimming removed 6 bases from V and 6 bases from J, with 17 bases in between. The CDR3 loop spans 13 amino acids. Germline CDR1 DFQATT, CDR2 SNEGSKA (reference sequence). The CDR3 coding sequence is TGCAGTGCCGCGGCAGGGAGTCCCCATGGCTACACCTTC. The encoded protein is CSAAAGSPHGYTF.

This chain joins TRBV5-1 and TRBJ2-2; 7 bases match TRBD2. Germline values: CDR1 SGHRS, CDR2 YFSETQ. The CDR3 has 16 amino acids. V lost 4 bases to trimming and J lost 0 bases; unmatched junction nucleotides: 6. The CDR3 sequence: CASSRFSGSNTGELFF. The CDR3 DNA is TGCGCCAGCAGCAGATTTAGCGGGTCGAACACCGGGGAGCTGTTTTTT.

This sequence joins TRBV27 and TRBJ2-1; D is possibly TRBD1 or TRBD2 (5 bases each). The CDR3 loop spans 15 amino acids. Trimming stripped 5 bases from V and 7 bases from J, with 18 bases between. Germline V lookup: CDR1 MNHEY, CDR2 SMNVEV (reference sequence). The DNA for the CDR3 is TGTGCCAGCAGTCCTCTAGCCGTCCACAGGAATGAGCAGTTCTTC. As protein: CASSPLAVHRNEQFF.

CDR3 region: CAISPGGSYGYTF. As DNA, the CDR3 is TGTGCCATCAGCCCAGGGGGGTCATATGGCTACACCTTC. This chain connects TRBV10-3 to TRBJ1-2; TRBD1 agrees at 7 bases. The CDR3 loop spans 13 amino acids. Germline V CDR1 and CDR2: ENHRY, SYGVKD. J was trimmed by 5 bases and V by 6 bases; bases with no gene match: 6.

In this sample, this clonotype turned up once. Germline and junction disagree at one end, which may indicate a read error. This chain connects TRBV13 to TRBJ1-1, with 7 bases that match TRBD1. Germline V gene lookup returns CDR1 PRHDT and CDR2 FYEKMQ (reference sequence). The CDR3 loop spans 12 amino acids. CDR3 sequence: CASSIRGTEVFF. CDR3 sequence (DNA): TGTGCCAGCAGCATCAGGGGGACTGAAGTTTTCTTT.

V is TRBV20-1 and J is TRBJ1-4, with TRBD1 identical over 10 bases. The junction had 5 bases not matched to a gene; V was cut back by 5 bases and J by 8 bases. Per the germline V gene, CDR1 is DFQATT and CDR2 is SNEGSKA (reference sequence). CDR3 length: 13 amino acids. CDR3 DNA sequence: TGCAGTGCTGGGGACAGGGGCAACGAAAAACTGTTTTTT. Protein sequence: CSAGDRGNEKLFF.

This clonotype has a handful of counts. The chain uses TRBV11-2 and TRBJ2-3, with D unclear. Germline V gene lookup returns CDR1 SGHAT and CDR2 FQNNGV. This CDR3 comprises 14 residues. V lost 4 bases and J lost 2, with 10 bases in between. This chain's CDR3 is CASSYRHYTDTQYF. The CDR3 DNA reads TGTGCCAGCAGCTACCGACACTACACAGATACGCAGTATTTT.

This chain uses TRBV15 with TRBJ2-7; D possibly corresponds to TRBD2 (5 bases). The CDR3 contains 12 residues. Trimming stripped 3 bases from V and 2 bases from J, with 5 bases between. Germline CDR1 and CDR2: LNHNV and YYDKDF (reference sequence). CDR3 coding DNA: TGTGCCACCAGCAGCGGGGCCTACGAGCAGTACTTC. The encoded protein is CATSSGAYEQYF.

This clonotype has only a few counts. The rearrangement joins TRBV10-2 to TRBJ2-5, with D hard to call. The CDR3 sequence is 14 residues long. CDR1 and CDR2 (germline): WSHSY, SAAADI. Trimming cost V 0 bases and J 4 bases, with 9 bases left between them. The CDR3 sequence: CASSESPVGETQYF. DNA of the CDR3: TGCGCCAGCAGTGAGTCTCCGGTAGGAGAGACCCAGTACTTC.

This chain joins TRBV25-1 and TRBJ2-4, with no clear D. Trimming shortened V by 8 bases and J by 0 bases, and 14 bases separated the two germline ends. This CDR3 has 15 amino acids. From germline, CDR1 is MGHDK and CDR2 SYGVNS. For the CDR3, the DNA is TGTGCCAGCGGCGACGGTTCTTTAGCCAAAAACATTCAGTACTTC. As protein: CASGDGSLAKNIQYF.

V is TRBV9 and J is TRBJ2-3; D is unresolved. The CDR3 sequence is 14 residues long. Germline CDR1 and CDR2: SGDLS and YYNGEE. The V and J ends lost 1 base and 1 base respectively, with 7 bases between them. CDR3 amino acids: CASSVHGRTDTQYF. The CDR3 DNA reads TGTGCCAGCAGCGTACACGGACGCACAGATACGCAGTATTTT.

The genes are TRBV10-3 and TRBJ1-5; possible D gene TRBD1, 5 bases. The ends were cut back, 7 bases at V and 4 bases at J, with 14 bases in the middle. The CDR3 loop spans 14 amino acids. In germline, CDR1 is ENHRY, CDR2 SYGVKD. CDR3 sequence (DNA): TGTGCCATCAACCGGGGGGGGGTAAATCAGCCCCAGCATTTT. As protein: CAINRGGVNQPQHF.

This clonotype was counted only a few times. The chain employs TRBV12-3 or TRBV12-4 and TRBJ2-3, with 9 nucleotides matching TRBD2. The CDR3 sequence is 16 residues long. Losses at the gene ends were 6 bases for V and 2 bases for J; bases not matched to a gene: 9. The CDR3 coding sequence is TGTGCCAGCAGCAATCGTTTAGCGGGGGCCACAGATACGCAGTATTTT. Protein product: CASSNRLAGATDTQYF.

V is TRBV6-6 and J is TRBJ2-5; TRBD2 matches at 11 bases. This CDR3 has 17 amino acids. CDR1 MNHNY and CDR2 SVGAGI come from the germline V gene (reference sequence). V lost 2 bases to trimming and J lost 2 bases; unmatched junction nucleotides: 7. The CDR3 loop is CASSYKTSGIYQETQYF. The CDR3 DNA reads as TGTGCCAGCAGTTACAAGACTAGCGGGATATATCAAGAGACCCAGTACTTC.